Given below is one T cell receptor (beta chain) in context. These data come from a study of blood T cell repertoires in COVID-19. About the study: Researchers got acute and convalescent COVID-19 samples from the United States, Italy and Spain. The cDNA or gDNA used as material had been derived from T cells, B-cell-depleted T cells, or PBMCs.

The V gene lost 0 bases and the J gene lost 4 bases, with 12 bases spanning the gap. This CDR3 has 16 amino acids. In germline, CDR1 is MNHEY, CDR2 SMNVEV (reference sequence). The table came from immunoSEQ multiplex PCR; TCRdb's copy has only in-frame clones and leaves some out. The sample holds about 70,000 clones, around 75% seen once. This chain uses TRBV27 with TRBJ2-2; no clear D. This receptor was taken from a man aged 65 to 79 with acute or convalescent COVID-19. Material: peripheral blood. The CDR3 is CASSLSLDEVTGELFF. The CDR3 DNA is TGTGCCAGCAGTTTATCCCTCGACGAGGTCACCGGGGAGCTGTTTTTT.